Below, one TCR beta chain is given with its context. The antigen remains unidentified. This record belongs to a study of T-cell memory formation after mild COVID-19. Study-wide results and caveats: CD4/CD8 balance held among clones contracting day 15 to 85, and later expanders leaned CD4+. Largely, contracting CD4+ clones fell within CM and EM, and contracting CD8+ clones within EMRA. Pre-infection memory showed some responding clones, and this suggested that cross-reactive memory joined.

The ends lost 4 bases at V and 4 bases at J; junction bases unmatched: 7. Germline V lookup: CDR1 SGHAT, CDR2 FQNNGV. The CDR3 spans 15 residues. cDNA libraries for TCR alpha and TCR beta, carrying sample barcodes and UMIs, came from 5'RACE with constant-segment primers. TCRdb re-called the 5' RACE reads through MiXCR, storing one row per CDR3 protein. Here the sample spans 200,000 to 250,000 distinct CDR3 sequences, approximately 15% being singletons. The specimen was PBMCs or a T cell subset sorted from them (not recorded which). The sequence came from an adult woman who had mild COVID-19 (a few samples of this study predate the infection). Cell type and time point are not known. This chain links TRBV11-2 with TRBJ2-1; 7 bases align to TRBD2. CDR3 residues: CASSSQVSGYNEQFF. DNA of the CDR3: TGTGCCAGCAGCTCCCAGGTTAGCGGGTACAATGAGCAGTTCTTC. Looking up the rest from reference TRBV11-2 and TRBJ2-1 gives the full variable domain: EAGVAQSPRYKIIEKRQSVAFWCNPISGHATLYWYQQILGQGPKLLIQFQNNGVVDDSQLPKDRFSAERLKGVDSTLKIQPAKLEDSAVYLCASSSQVSGYNEQFFGPGTRLTVL.